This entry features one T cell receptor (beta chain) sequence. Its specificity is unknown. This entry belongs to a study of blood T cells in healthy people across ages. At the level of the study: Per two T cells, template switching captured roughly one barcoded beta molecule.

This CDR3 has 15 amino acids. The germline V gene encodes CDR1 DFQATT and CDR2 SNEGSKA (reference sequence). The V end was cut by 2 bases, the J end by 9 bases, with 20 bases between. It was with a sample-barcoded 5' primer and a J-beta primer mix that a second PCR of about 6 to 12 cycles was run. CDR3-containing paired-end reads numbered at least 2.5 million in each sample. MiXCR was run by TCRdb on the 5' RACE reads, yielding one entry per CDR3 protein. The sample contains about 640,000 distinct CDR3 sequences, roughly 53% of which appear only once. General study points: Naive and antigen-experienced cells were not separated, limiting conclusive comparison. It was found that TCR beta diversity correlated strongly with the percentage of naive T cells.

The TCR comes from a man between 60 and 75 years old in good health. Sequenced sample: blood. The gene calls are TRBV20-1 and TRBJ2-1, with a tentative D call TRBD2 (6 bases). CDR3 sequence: CSARRWLASLGEQFF. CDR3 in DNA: TGCAGTGCTAGACGGTGGCTAGCGTCCTTGGGTGAGCAGTTCTTC.